A selection of T cell receptor beta chains follows, all from one sample in a study of blood T cell repertoires in COVID-19. Profiling relied on immunoSEQ multiplex PCR, and the TCRdb table lists in-frame clones only, not all of them. This table has some 350,000 clones, approximately 92% appearing once. The sequenced sample was PBMCs or T cells enriched from blood (not recorded which). Source of these receptors: a man aged 18 to 30 who had recovered from COVID-19. Both conserved end residues are part of each CDR3. Fields, in order: D gene, V gene, clone size, J gene, CDR3 protein, CDR3 DNA. The D gene is left open where the match is weak. Not all rows give a size; the values are once, few, many and, for expanded clones, a class.

D: -
V: TRBV5-1
size: -
J: TRBJ2-3
CDR3: CASSLEDFSLDTQYF
DNA: TGCGCCAGCAGCTTAGAAGACTTTAGTCTAGATACGCAGTATTTT

D: -
V: TRBV7-2
size: -
J: TRBJ2-5
CDR3: CASSFNGGQNDF
DNA: TGTGCCAGCAGCTTTAACGGGGGGCAGAATGACTTC

D: TRBD1
V: TRBV27
size: -
J: TRBJ1-1
CDR3: CASSLVGQLNTEAFF
DNA: TGTGCCAGCAGTTTAGTGGGACAGCTGAACACTGAAGCTTTCTTT

D: -
V: TRBV19
size: -
J: TRBJ1-5
CDR3: CASGQILNQPQHF
DNA: TGTGCCAGCGGACAGATCCTTAATCAGCCCCAGCATTTT

D: TRBD2
V: TRBV28
size: -
J: TRBJ2-7
CDR3: CASSLGLAGTGEQYF
DNA: TGTGCCAGCAGTTTAGGACTAGCGGGGACAGGCGAGCAGTACTTC

D: TRBD1
V: TRBV29-1
size: few
J: TRBJ1-1
CDR3: CSVRQGYTEAFF
DNA: TGCAGCGTCAGACAGGGGTACACTGAAGCTTTCTTT

D: -
V: TRBV28
size: -
J: TRBJ1-5
CDR3: CASRGLRVDQPQHF
DNA: TGTGCCAGCAGGGGGCTCAGGGTCGATCAGCCCCAGCATTTT

D: -
V: TRBV12-3/TRBV12-4
size: -
J: TRBJ1-2
CDR3: CASSLNRAYGYTF
DNA: TGTGCCAGCAGCTTAAACAGGGCCTATGGCTACACCTTC

D: TRBD2
V: TRBV9
size: -
J: TRBJ2-3
CDR3: CASSVRAGGGTDTQYF
DNA: TGTGCCAGCAGCGTAAGAGCGGGGGGGGGCACAGATACGCAGTATTTT

D: TRBD1
V: TRBV7-8
size: -
J: TRBJ2-7
CDR3: CASSLGTGNSYEQYF
DNA: TGTGCCAGCAGCTTGGGGACAGGGAACTCCTACGAGCAGTACTTC

D: TRBD1
V: TRBV7-8
size: -
J: TRBJ1-1
CDR3: CASSLGGQYDTEAFF
DNA: TGTGCCAGCAGCTTAGGGGGACAGTACGACACTGAAGCTTTCTTT

D: TRBD1
V: TRBV10-3
size: -
J: TRBJ1-2
CDR3: CASRDSVLRNYGYTF
DNA: TGTGCCAGCCGGGACAGCGTACTCCGAAACTATGGCTACACCTTC

D: TRBD1
V: TRBV28
size: -
J: TRBJ2-2
CDR3: CASSPGGSNTGELFF
DNA: TGTGCCAGCAGCCCAGGGGGCAGCAACACCGGGGAGCTGTTTTTT

D: TRBD2
V: TRBV27
size: -
J: TRBJ2-7
CDR3: CARIGASGRCGYEQYF
DNA: TGTGCCAGGATAGGGGCTAGCGGGAGGTGTGGCTACGAGCAGTACTTC

D: -
V: TRBV27
size: -
J: TRBJ1-3
CDR3: CASRFGGSGNTIYF
DNA: TGTGCCAGCAGATTCGGGGGCTCTGGAAACACCATATATTTT

D: -
V: TRBV7-3
size: once
J: TRBJ1-2
CDR3: CASSLMAGVGYGYTF
DNA: TGTGCCAGCAGCCTGATGGCAGGGGTAGGCTATGGCTACACCTTC

D: -
V: TRBV28
size: -
J: TRBJ2-4
CDR3: CASSLSGTPKNIQYF
DNA: TGTGCCAGCAGTTTGTCCGGGACACCCAAAAACATTCAGTACTTC

D: TRBD2
V: TRBV14
size: -
J: TRBJ2-1
CDR3: CASSPAAGDGEQFF
DNA: TGTGCCAGCAGTCCGGCAGCGGGGGACGGTGAGCAGTTCTTC

D: -
V: TRBV3-1/TRBV3-2
size: -
J: TRBJ1-2
CDR3: CASSHAMQGLGYGYTF
DNA: TGTGCCAGCAGCCACGCCATGCAGGGGCTCGGGTATGGCTACACCTTC

D: -
V: TRBV10-3
size: -
J: TRBJ2-2
CDR3: CAISESSRAGELFF
DNA: TGTGCCATCAGTGAGTCGAGTCGGGCCGGGGAGCTGTTTTTT

D: -
V: TRBV10-3
size: -
J: TRBJ1-1
CDR3: CAISESAGLGNTEAFF
DNA: TGTGCCATCAGTGAGTCCGCAGGGCTGGGGAACACTGAAGCTTTCTTT

D: -
V: TRBV19
size: -
J: TRBJ1-2
CDR3: CASSIDSGVVYGYTF
DNA: TGTGCCAGTAGTATCGATTCAGGGGTGGTATATGGCTACACCTTC

D: TRBD1
V: TRBV25-1
size: -
J: TRBJ2-2
CDR3: CASSDLRQGDTGELFF
DNA: TGTGCCAGCAGTGATTTGAGACAGGGAGACACCGGGGAGCTGTTTTTT

D: TRBD1
V: TRBV28
size: -
J: TRBJ2-2
CDR3: CASSYLGTDNGELFF
DNA: TGTGCCAGCAGTTACCTAGGGACAGACAACGGGGAGCTGTTTTTT

D: TRBD1
V: TRBV6-5
size: -
J: TRBJ1-2
CDR3: CASSYSRTGSYGYTF
DNA: TGTGCCAGCAGTTACTCGAGGACAGGGAGCTATGGCTACACCTTC

D: TRBD1
V: TRBV4-1
size: -
J: TRBJ1-5
CDR3: CASSYWTGPDQPQHF
DNA: TGCGCCAGCAGCTACTGGACAGGGCCCGATCAGCCCCAGCATTTT

D: -
V: TRBV11-2
size: once
J: TRBJ2-7
CDR3: CASSLEEGGYEQYF
DNA: TGTGCCAGCAGCTTAGAGGAGGGCGGTTACGAGCAGTACTTC

D: -
V: TRBV5-6
size: -
J: TRBJ1-5
CDR3: CASSLGGRSQHF
DNA: TGTGCCAGCAGCTTGGGGGGCCGATCCCAGCATTTT

D: TRBD1
V: TRBV9
size: many
J: TRBJ1-2
CDR3: CASSGSLWTGETYGYTF
DNA: TGTGCCAGCAGCGGGTCCTTGTGGACAGGTGAAACTTATGGCTACACCTTC

D: TRBD1
V: TRBV10-3
size: -
J: TRBJ2-7
CDR3: CAITGTGGSYEQYF
DNA: TGTGCCATTACCGGGACAGGGGGATCCTACGAGCAGTACTTC

D: TRBD1
V: TRBV5-1
size: -
J: TRBJ1-1
CDR3: CASSSGQGGTKAFF
DNA: TGCGCCAGCAGCTCGGGACAGGGGGGAACTAAAGCTTTCTTT

D: TRBD1
V: TRBV7-2
size: -
J: TRBJ1-1
CDR3: CASSVGQGALNTEAFF
DNA: TGTGCCAGCAGCGTAGGTCAGGGGGCTTTGAACACTGAAGCTTTCTTT

D: TRBD1
V: TRBV9
size: -
J: TRBJ1-6
CDR3: CASSPQGMPPLHF
DNA: TGTGCCAGCAGCCCACAGGGGATGCCACCCCTCCACTTT

D: TRBD1
V: TRBV18
size: -
J: TRBJ1-1
CDR3: CASSPRATGAREAFF
DNA: TGTGCCAGCTCACCTCGCGCGACAGGGGCAAGGGAAGCTTTCTTT

D: TRBD2
V: TRBV5-6
size: -
J: TRBJ2-2
CDR3: CASSPGLAGAPGELFF
DNA: TGTGCCAGCAGCCCAGGGCTAGCGGGGGCCCCCGGGGAGCTGTTTTTT

D: -
V: TRBV9
size: -
J: TRBJ1-3
CDR3: CASSPPGEPGNTIYF
DNA: TGTGCCAGCAGCCCCCCAGGGGAGCCTGGAAACACCATATATTTT

D: TRBD1
V: TRBV19
size: -
J: TRBJ1-1
CDR3: CASRGTGLSTEAFF
DNA: TGTGCCAGTAGGGGGACAGGGCTTTCCACTGAAGCTTTCTTT

D: -
V: TRBV7-8
size: -
J: TRBJ2-1
CDR3: CASSRLDYNEQFF
DNA: TGTGCCAGCAGCCGACTAGACTACAATGAGCAGTTCTTC

D: -
V: TRBV2
size: -
J: TRBJ2-3
CDR3: CASSESWSVDTQYF
DNA: TGTGCCAGCAGTGAATCGTGGAGCGTAGATACGCAGTATTTT

D: TRBD2
V: TRBV3-1/TRBV3-2
size: -
J: TRBJ2-5
CDR3: CASSPILAGGPLQETQYF
DNA: TGTGCCAGCAGCCCCATACTAGCGGGGGGGCCCCTCCAAGAGACCCAGTACTTC

D: -
V: TRBV25-1
size: -
J: TRBJ2-6
CDR3: CASSTALGGANVLTF
DNA: TGTGCCAGCAGTACAGCCTTAGGTGGGGCCAACGTCCTGACTTTC

D: TRBD1
V: TRBV4-1
size: -
J: TRBJ1-5
CDR3: CASARGTGNQQPQHF
DNA: TGCGCCAGCGCTCGGGGGACAGGGAACCAACAGCCCCAGCATTTT

D: TRBD1
V: TRBV6-5
size: -
J: TRBJ1-2
CDR3: CASSFKAGGFGYTF
DNA: TGTGCCAGCAGTTTTAAGGCAGGGGGTTTTGGCTACACCTTC

D: TRBD1
V: TRBV3-1/TRBV3-2
size: -
J: TRBJ1-2
CDR3: CASSRDSNYGYTF
DNA: TGTGCCAGCAGCCGGGACAGTAACTATGGCTACACCTTC

D: -
V: TRBV19
size: -
J: TRBJ2-5
CDR3: CASSPPPRGGLETQYF
DNA: TGTGCCAGTAGTCCCCCCCCCAGGGGTGGTTTAGAGACCCAGTACTTC

D: TRBD1
V: TRBV2
size: -
J: TRBJ2-1
CDR3: CATVPGTGVNEQFF
DNA: TGTGCCACCGTACCGGGGACAGGGGTCAATGAGCAGTTCTTC

D: TRBD2
V: TRBV11-3
size: -
J: TRBJ2-3
CDR3: CASKRNRFSGRAAWTQYF
DNA: TGTGCCAGCAAGAGGAACAGGTTTTCCGGGAGGGCAGCTTGGACGCAGTATTTT

D: TRBD1
V: TRBV24-1
size: -
J: TRBJ1-4
CDR3: CATSDGLTGGVGKLFF
DNA: TGTGCCACCAGTGATGGATTGACAGGGGGAGTCGGAAAACTGTTTTTT

D: -
V: TRBV3-1/TRBV3-2
size: -
J: TRBJ1-1
CDR3: CASSHRTEAFF
DNA: TGTGCCAGCAGCCATAGAACTGAAGCTTTCTTT

D: -
V: TRBV9
size: once
J: TRBJ2-1
CDR3: CASSEETGRYNEQFF
DNA: TGTGCCAGCAGCGAAGAGACAGGACGATACAATGAGCAGTTCTTC

D: -
V: TRBV11-2
size: -
J: TRBJ1-1
CDR3: CASSLDPKGFEAFF
DNA: TGTGCCAGCAGCTTAGATCCTAAGGGGTTTGAAGCTTTCTTT

D: -
V: TRBV28
size: -
J: TRBJ1-5
CDR3: CASSSAQQPQHF
DNA: TGTGCCAGCAGTTCAGCACAGCAGCCCCAGCATTTT

D: TRBD1
V: TRBV6-5
size: -
J: TRBJ1-2
CDR3: CASRGGHGYTF
DNA: TGTGCCAGCAGAGGGGGCCATGGCTACACCTTC

D: -
V: TRBV27
size: few
J: TRBJ1-1
CDR3: CASSKVGGINTEAFF
DNA: TGTGCCAGCAGTAAGGTCGGGGGAATCAACACTGAAGCTTTCTTT